This section outlines one T cell receptor beta chain sequence together with its context. As yet, its antigen is unknown. Its ends do not fully match the called genes, so a read error is possible. Here immunoSEQ multiplex PCR was the method, and the copy in TCRdb shows in-frame clones only, minus some. The data contain 70,000 or so clones, approximately 87% of them singletons. Germline CDR1 reads DFQATT; CDR2 reads SNEGSKA (reference sequence). The CDR3 has 16 residues. The sample belongs to a study of T cell responses to AZD1222 COVID-19 vaccine. Findings and caveats of the study: Donor demographics were predominantly white British with a female majority; clonal diversity may be underestimated. In the spike-specific TCR repertoire, nearly half reportedly target unmutated variant regions.

The chain couples TRBV20-1 to TRBJ2-7, with 7 bases lining up with TRBD2. The origin of this receptor is an adult who received the AZD1222 COVID-19 vaccine. The material sequenced was peripheral blood, taken 28 days after the second AZD1222 dose. The CDR3 sequence: CCASDLATGGHYEQYF. In nucleotides, the CDR3 is TGCTGTGCTAGTGATCTTGCGACGGGGGGTCACTACGAGCAGTACTTC.